Following are 20 T cell receptor beta chains from one sample sequenced in a study of T cell responses to AZD1222 COVID-19 vaccine. Assay: immunoSEQ multiplex PCR; the TCRdb copy retains only in-frame clones and omits some. The sample holds under 110,000 clones, about 90% seen once. The sample here was peripheral blood, taken on day 0 of AZD1222 vaccination. These receptors all come from an adult in good health.

CDR3 residues: CASSEGPLAGQYF. DNA of the CDR3: TGCGCCAGCAGTGAGGGGCCCCTAGCGGGACAGTATTTT. V is TRBV10-2 and J is TRBJ2-3; 9 bases map to TRBD2. Per the germline V gene, CDR1 is WSHSY and CDR2 is SAAADI. The J segment lost 12 bases and the V segment lost 2 bases, leaving 6 bases of the junction unmatched. The CDR3 contains 13 residues.

J is TRBJ2-5 and V is TRBV5-1; 9 bases fit TRBD2. V dropped 0 bases and J dropped 2; count of bases not matched to a gene: 5. The V gene's germline CDR1 is SGHRS and CDR2 YFSETQ. The CDR3 is 16 residues long. Written as DNA, the CDR3 is TGCGCCAGCAGCTTGGGACTAGCGGAAAAACAAGAGACCCAGTACTTC. Protein: CASSLGLAEKQETQYF.

CDR3 coding DNA: TGTGCCAGCAGTTTATGGAGCTTCAGGGGGCCCCGTAAGAACATTCAGTACTTC. As protein: CASSLWSFRGPRKNIQYF. The genes are TRBV28 and TRBJ2-4; TRBD1 matches at 8 bases. Per germline, CDR1 MDHEN and CDR2 SYDVKM. The CDR3 is made up of 18 amino acids. The J segment lost 7 bases and the V segment lost 0 bases, leaving 14 bases of the junction unmatched.

This sequence joins TRBV6-5 and TRBJ2-7; D might be TRBD2 (5 bases). The CDR3 is 11 residues long. Germline V gene data show CDR1 as MNHEY and CDR2 as SVGAGI. V was shortened by 10 bases and J by 2 bases, with 9 bases between the two germline ends. CDR3 sequence: CATKEAYEQYF. CDR3 sequence (DNA): TGTGCCACCAAGGAGGCCTACGAGCAGTACTTC.

The V call is TRBV14, the J call TRBJ1-1, with D perhaps matching TRBD1 (5 bases). Germline CDR1 reads SGHDN; CDR2 reads FVKESK. Trimming cost V 5 bases and J 0 bases, with 10 bases left between them. CDR3 length equals 14 residues. The CDR3 DNA follows: TGTGCCAGCAGCGCCCGACAGTTGAACACTGAAGCTTTCTTT. This codes for CASSARQLNTEAFF.

V and J are TRBV4-2 and TRBJ2-7; tentative D call: TRBD2 (5 bases). Germline values: CDR1 LGHNA, CDR2 YNFKEQ. The CDR3 runs 13 residues. Trimming shortened V by 1 base and J by 3 bases, and 7 bases separated the two germline ends. In nucleotides, the CDR3 is TGTGCCAGCAGCCAAGGACTAAACTACGAGCAGTACTTC. It specifies CASSQGLNYEQYF.

The rearrangement uses TRBV7-8 and TRBJ1-5; D gene ambiguous. From germline, CDR1 is SGHVS and CDR2 FQNEAQ. Trimming took off 0 bases at V and 3 bases at J, with 12 bases between the two ends. The CDR3 is made up of 16 amino acids. CDR3 coding DNA: TGTGCCAGCAGCTTAGCGGAACCCCTGATCAATCAGCCCCAGCATTTT. Its translation is CASSLAEPLINQPQHF.

CDR3 nucleotide sequence: TGCGCCAGCAGCCCTGGGACAGACTTCTACGAGCAGTACTTC. The encoded protein is CASSPGTDFYEQYF. The V and J genes are TRBV5-1 and TRBJ2-7; 7 nucleotides agree with TRBD1. V lost 4 bases, J lost 3 bases, and 7 bases stayed unmatched. The CDR3 runs to 14 residues. CDR1 is SGHRS, CDR2 YFSETQ, per germline.

The V gene is TRBV7-9, the J gene TRBJ1-1; 7 bases agree with TRBD1. Germline values: CDR1 SEHNR, CDR2 FQNEAQ (reference sequence). CDR3 size: 14 residues. Trimming took 5 bases from V and 2 from J; bases not matched to a gene: 5. CDR3: CASSQGQTNTEAFF. For the CDR3, the DNA is TGTGCCAGCAGCCAGGGACAGACCAACACTGAAGCTTTCTTT.

This chain joins TRBV19 and TRBJ1-4; 7 bases are shared with TRBD1. The CDR3 totals 16 residues. CDR1 and CDR2 (germline): LNHDA, SQIVND (reference sequence). V lost 3 bases and J lost 8; bases outside the gene matches: 12. The CDR3: CASSIGDSLNGEKLFF. In nucleotides, the CDR3 is TGTGCCAGTAGTATTGGGGACAGTCTCAATGGGGAAAAACTGTTTTTT.

This sequence joins TRBV15 and TRBJ2-7; 10 bases agree with TRBD1. The CDR3 spans 15 residues. V gave up 2 bases and J gave up 5 bases; unmatched junction bases: 6. The germline V gene encodes CDR1 LNHNV and CDR2 YYDKDF (reference sequence). CDR3 loop: CATSRSTGGQDEQYF. The CDR3 nucleotides read TGTGCCACCAGCAGATCGACAGGGGGCCAGGACGAGCAGTACTTC.

In nucleotides, the CDR3 is TGTGCCAGCAGCCCCCTCGGCCTGGGGGGCTACACCTTC. Amino acid sequence: CASSPLGLGGYTF. V and J are TRBV11-1 and TRBJ1-2, with D uncertain. The V and J ends lost 5 bases and 8 bases respectively, with 15 bases between them. The germline V gene has CDR1 SGHAT and CDR2 FQDESV (reference sequence). The CDR3 has 13 residues. The whole variable domain, remainder taken from reference TRBV11-1 and TRBJ1-2, is EAEVAQSPRYKITEKSQAVAFWCDPISGHATLYWYRQILGQGPELLVQFQDESVVDDSQLPKDRFSAERLKGVDSTLKIQPAELGDSAMYLCASSPLGLGGYTFGSGTRLTVV.

The genes are TRBV3-1 (or the pseudogene TRBV3-2) and TRBJ1-2; 8 nucleotides match TRBD1. The CDR3 consists of 14 residues. CDR1 is LGHDT and CDR2 is YNNKEL in the germline V gene (reference sequence). After removal of 5 bases from V and 2 bases from J, the junction contained 4 bases not matched to a gene. DNA of the CDR3: TGTGCCAGCAGCTTAGGACAGGGCAACTATGGCTACACCTTC. It encodes CASSLGQGNYGYTF.

The chain joins TRBV6-5 to TRBJ2-7; 11 bases agree with TRBD1. The CDR3 spans 15 residues. V shed 5 bases and J 6 bases; nucleotides not matched to a gene: 9. The germline gives CDR1 MNHEY, CDR2 SVGAGI. The CDR3 here is CASSHPGTGGREQYF. The CDR3, as DNA: TGTGCCAGCAGTCATCCCGGGACAGGGGGACGCGAGCAGTACTTC.

This chain uses TRBV18 with TRBJ1-2; D is unclear. The CDR3 is 17 residues long. The germline V gene has CDR1 KGHSH and CDR2 LQKENI. V was trimmed by 6 bases and J by 1 base, leaving 21 bases between them. CDR3 sequence: CASSPPGAGLGNYGYTF. Written as DNA, the CDR3 is TGTGCCAGCTCCCCTCCGGGCGCAGGATTGGGTAACTATGGCTACACCTTC.

A word on this clone: The identical CDR3 is also encoded by other nucleotide sequences in the sample. The V and J genes are TRBV6-2 or TRBV6-3 and TRBJ2-7; D not certain. The V end was cut by 0 bases, the J end by 3 bases, with 6 bases between. This CDR3 is 13 amino acids long. The V gene's germline CDR1 is MNHEY and CDR2 SVGEGT. The CDR3 sequence: CASSYSKVYEQYF. DNA for the CDR3: TGTGCCAGCAGTTACTCGAAAGTCTACGAGCAGTACTTC.

This clone occurred once. The chain uses TRBV7-9 and TRBJ1-3, with 7 bases that match TRBD1. This CDR3 spans 14 amino acids. Germline lookup yields CDR1 SEHNR and CDR2 FQNEAQ (reference sequence). J lost 3 bases, V lost 4 bases, and 3 bases had no gene match. CDR3 coding DNA: TGTGCCAGCAGCTCAGGGACAGTTGGAAACACCATATATTTT. It translates to CASSSGTVGNTIYF.

CDR3 sequence (DNA): TGTGCCAGCAGTCCCACGGACTCGGGAGGCTACACCTTC. It specifies CASSPTDSGGYTF. The rearrangement uses TRBV25-1 and TRBJ1-2; D not resolved. V was shortened by 5 bases and J by 8 bases, with 15 bases between the two germline ends. The CDR3 sequence is 13 residues long. Germline V gives CDR1 MGHDK, CDR2 SYGVNS.

This clone was seen just once. The J gene is TRBJ2-7, the V gene TRBV2; weak D call: TRBD1 (6 bases). The germline V gene encodes CDR1 SNHLY and CDR2 FYNNEI. CDR3 length: 11 amino acids. The CDR3 nucleotides are TGTGTCTGGGGGCGGACCTACGAGCAGTACTTC. Its protein is CVWGRTYEQYF.

The rearrangement joins TRBV5-1 to TRBJ2-5; D not resolved. CDR3 size: 15 residues. V lost 3 bases, J lost 4 bases, and 16 bases lay in between. Germline values: CDR1 SGHRS, CDR2 YFSETQ. The CDR3 spells CASSSLTGSVETQYF. CDR3 DNA: TGCGCCAGCAGCTCCCTCACCGGGTCAGTAGAGACCCAGTACTTC.